What follows are 21 T cell receptor beta chains derived from one specimen sequenced in a study of T-cell memory formation after mild COVID-19. TCRdb re-called the 5' RACE reads with MiXCR, one entry per CDR3 protein. The profile shows 200,000 to 300,000 distinct CDR3 sequences, approximately 15% of them singletons. Material for sequencing was PBMCs or a T cell subset sorted from them (not recorded which). The receptors come from a man aged 18 to 35 who had mild COVID-19 (a few samples of this study predate the infection). Cell type and time point are not known.

This chain uses TRBV20-1 with TRBJ2-2; a weak D match, TRBD1 (7 bases). The CDR3 runs to 11 residues. CDR1 and CDR2 (germline): DFQATT, SNEGSKA (reference sequence). The CDR3 sequence is CATGEAGELFF. CDR3 nucleotides: TGCGCCACAGGGGAGGCCGGGGAGCTGTTTTTT.

The CDR3 bases are TGCGCCAGCAGCTCGGGCGGGACAGGGGGCACGTACGAGCAGTACTTC. Translated: CASSSGGTGGTYEQYF. The chain has TRBV5-1 and TRBJ2-7; 12 bases line up with TRBD1. The CDR3 length is 16 residues. Germline loops: CDR1 SGHRS, CDR2 YFSETQ. The J segment lost 4 bases and the V segment lost 3 bases, leaving 8 bases of the junction unmatched. Full variable domain (rest looked up from reference TRBV5-1 and TRBJ2-7): KAGVTQTPRYLIKTRGQQVTLSCSPISGHRSVSWYQQTPGQGLQFLFEYFSETQRNKGNFPGRFSGRQFSNSRSEMNVSTLELGDSALYLCASSSGGTGGTYEQYFGPGTRLTVT.

This clonotype was seen only a few times. This chain connects TRBV24-1 to TRBJ2-1, with 11 bases fitting TRBD2. The CDR3 runs 17 residues. CDR1 is KGHDR and CDR2 is SFDVKD in the germline V gene. V shed 4 bases and J 8 bases; nucleotides not matched to a gene: 12. CDR3 region: CATSELAGAPGGDEQFF. DNA for the CDR3: TGTGCCACCAGTGAACTAGCGGGGGCCCCAGGAGGCGATGAGCAGTTCTTC.

This clonotype showed up just a few times. V usage is TRBV7-9 and J usage is TRBJ1-5; TRBD1 matches at 8 bases. Germline lookup yields CDR1 SEHNR and CDR2 FQNEAQ (reference sequence). V lost 5 bases, J lost 5 bases, and 8 bases stayed unmatched. The CDR3 is made up of 15 amino acids. The CDR3 reads CASSLPGTGHQPQHF. The CDR3 DNA reads as TGTGCCAGCAGCCTCCCCGGGACAGGCCATCAGCCCCAGCATTTT.

The V call is TRBV5-1, the J call TRBJ2-1; weak D call: TRBD1 (6 bases). CDR1 SGHRS and CDR2 YFSETQ come from the germline V gene. This CDR3 has 17 residues. Trimming cost V 4 bases and J 0 bases, with 17 bases left between them. The CDR3, as DNA: TGCGCCAGCAGCGGCCCCTCCAGGGGAGACTCCTACAATGAGCAGTTCTTC. This encodes CASSGPSRGDSYNEQFF. Looking up the rest from reference TRBV5-1 and TRBJ2-1 gives the full variable domain: KAGVTQTPRYLIKTRGQQVTLSCSPISGHRSVSWYQQTPGQGLQFLFEYFSETQRNKGNFPGRFSGRQFSNSRSEMNVSTLELGDSALYLCASSGPSRGDSYNEQFFGPGTRLTVL.

The V and J genes are TRBV30 and TRBJ2-5, with TRBD1 identical over 7 bases. J lost 5 bases, V lost 3 bases, and 3 bases had no gene match. Germline CDR1 GTSNPN, CDR2 SVGIG (reference sequence). The CDR3 spans 12 residues. Written as DNA, the CDR3 is TGTGCCTGGAGACTCAGGGGGGAGACCCAGTACTTC. Translation gives CAWRLRGETQYF.

This clonotype occurred a few times. The rearrangement uses TRBV7-8 and TRBJ2-7; TRBD1 matches 8 bases. With V trimmed by 6 bases and J by 5 bases, 6 bases remained unmatched. Germline loops: CDR1 SGHVS, CDR2 FQNEAQ. The CDR3 loop spans 13 amino acids. The CDR3 DNA reads TGTGCCAGCAGTGGACAGGGTTTAGACGAGCAGTACTTC. Amino acids: CASSGQGLDEQYF.

The chain employs TRBV28 and TRBJ1-2; 10 bases map to TRBD1. This CDR3 is built from 18 residues. Trimming at V came to 5 bases and at J to 1 base, leaving 13 bases not matched to a gene. From germline, CDR1 is MDHEN and CDR2 SYDVKM. The CDR3 reads CASSPTRDRGRVNYGYTF. The DNA for the CDR3 is TGTGCCAGCAGTCCAACCCGGGACAGGGGAAGGGTTAACTATGGCTACACCTTC.

This clonotype appeared a few times. The chain couples TRBV20-1 to TRBJ2-7; 7 bases align to TRBD2. This CDR3 has 15 residues. The V gene's germline CDR1 is DFQATT and CDR2 SNEGSKA (reference sequence). The ends lost 0 bases at V and 7 bases at J; junction bases unmatched: 12. This CDR3 is CSARELAGVLWEQYV. The CDR3, as DNA: TGCAGTGCTAGAGAATTGGCGGGAGTCTTGTGGGAGCAGTACGTC.

This clonotype has just a few counts. The chain joins TRBV19 to TRBJ2-1; D is unclear. The CDR3 totals 12 residues. Germline loops: CDR1 LNHDA, CDR2 SQIVND (reference sequence). Trimming left V 5 bases short and J 9 bases short, with 11 bases between. CDR3 in amino acids: CASSPSYGEQFF. For the CDR3, the DNA is TGTGCCAGTAGTCCATCATACGGTGAGCAGTTCTTC.

The chain has TRBV5-1 and TRBJ2-1; D is ambiguous. The CDR3 consists of 12 residues. CDR1 is SGHRS, CDR2 YFSETQ, per germline. V gave up 2 bases and J gave up 8 bases, with 8 bases separating them. The CDR3 bases are TGCGCCAGCAGCTTCCGTAACTATGAGCAGTTCTTC. Translated, it gives CASSFRNYEQFF.

The chain couples TRBV6-2 or TRBV6-3 to TRBJ1-5, with unresolved D. Germline V CDR1 and CDR2: MNHEY, SVGEGT. The CDR3 runs 19 residues. V was pared by 6 bases and J by 2 bases, with 26 bases between. This CDR3 is CASRIRGTNVGVGNQPQHF. CDR3 coding DNA: TGTGCCAGCAGAATCCGCGGCACTAACGTCGGAGTGGGCAATCAGCCCCAGCATTTT.

This clonotype was counted only a few times. This rearrangement joins TRBV5-1 to TRBJ2-3, with 8 bases matching TRBD2. V was clipped by 1 base and J by 0 bases; unmatched bases: 7. The germline V gene has CDR1 SGHRS and CDR2 YFSETQ. This CDR3 comprises 17 residues. CDR3 region: CASSLHGPGGSTDTQYF. Written as DNA, the CDR3 is TGCGCCAGCAGCTTGCATGGTCCGGGAGGGAGCACAGATACGCAGTATTTT.

This clonotype was counted a few times. This sequence joins TRBV7-2 and TRBJ1-5; D unresolved. The CDR3 sequence is 13 residues long. The germline V and J ends were trimmed by 8 bases and 6 bases, with 14 bases remaining between them. Germline values: CDR1 SGHTA, CDR2 FQGNSA. CDR3 region: CASQLDPVQPQHF. CDR3 nucleotides: TGTGCCAGCCAATTGGACCCGGTTCAGCCCCAGCATTTT.

The CDR3 is CAWGRGGGGTDTQYF. The CDR3 nucleotides read TGTGCCTGGGGCCGGGGAGGCGGGGGGACAGATACGCAGTATTTT. The chain couples TRBV30 to TRBJ2-3; 8 bases fit TRBD2. The CDR3 consists of 15 residues. With V trimmed by 5 bases and J by 3 bases, 10 bases remained unmatched. Germline CDR1 reads GTSNPN; CDR2 reads SVGIG (reference sequence).

This clonotype was counted a few times. This sequence joins TRBV4-3 and TRBJ2-7, with a possible D match to TRBD2 (5 bases). The CDR3 covers 13 residues. The V and J ends lost 1 base and 4 bases respectively, with 8 bases between them. Germline CDR1 LGHNA, CDR2 YSLEER. CDR3 DNA: TGCGCCAGCAGCCAAGGTCCGGGGTACGAGCAGTACGTC. Translation gives CASSQGPGYEQYV.

J is TRBJ2-1 and V is TRBV20-1; TRBD2 might be the D (5 bases). The CDR3 has 14 amino acids. V dropped 7 bases and J dropped 2 bases, with 15 bases sitting between them. Germline V lookup: CDR1 DFQATT, CDR2 SNEGSKA (reference sequence). Here the CDR3 reads CSGTGGLPYNEQFF. The CDR3 coding sequence is TGCAGTGGGACTGGCGGGCTCCCCTACAATGAGCAGTTCTTC.

The chain employs TRBV19 and TRBJ1-5; TRBD1 matches at 7 bases. V shed 6 bases, J shed 6 bases, and the junction held 2 bases outside the gene matches. This CDR3 is built from 12 residues. Germline CDR1 reads LNHDA; CDR2 reads SQIVND (reference sequence). Written as DNA, the CDR3 is TGTGCCAGTAGGCAGGGGGGTCAGCCCCAGCATTTT. Its translation: CASRQGGQPQHF.

The rearrangement uses TRBV20-1 and TRBJ2-7, with a tentative D call TRBD1 (6 bases). Germline V CDR1 and CDR2: DFQATT, SNEGSKA (reference sequence). CDR3 length equals 11 residues. Trimming took 6 bases from V and 4 from J, leaving 10 bases between them. The CDR3 region is CSAWTAYEQYF. Here the CDR3 DNA reads TGCAGTGCCTGGACAGCATACGAGCAGTACTTC.

This clonotype was observed a few times. Here the CDR3 reads CASSQVGGTVNTEAFF. In nucleotides, the CDR3 is TGTGCCAGCAGCCAAGTCGGGGGGACGGTGAACACTGAAGCTTTCTTT. This chain links TRBV4-2 with TRBJ1-1, with D possibly TRBD1 on 5 matching bases. CDR3 length: 16 residues. Deletions cut 1 base from V and 0 bases from J, with 12 bases between. CDR1 and CDR2 (germline): LGHNA, YNFKEQ.

This chain joins TRBV6-5 and TRBJ1-1; D gene uncertain. V lost 7 bases and J lost 4, with 19 bases in between. Per germline, CDR1 MNHEY and CDR2 SVGAGI. This CDR3 contains 15 residues. The chain's CDR3 is CASNPEGEGVTEAFF. DNA of the CDR3: TGTGCCAGCAACCCCGAAGGCGAGGGAGTCACTGAAGCTTTCTTT.